This TCR beta chain was identified in a study of OX40 agonist ivuxolimab in advanced cancers. Study in general: Three patients got partial responses; one had hepatocellular carcinoma and two had cutaneous melanoma. Broader study findings: Dose levels from 0.1 to 3.0 mg/kg saw CD4+ and CD8+ blood T cells expand clonally by week 6.

The method was immunoSEQ multiplex PCR; TCRdb's version includes in-frame clones alone and lacks a portion of them. Among 80,000 to 95,000 clones listed, around 80% were seen once. Worth noting for this clone: Its matching antigen is unknown.

This CDR3 comprises 13 residues. Germline V lookup: CDR1 LNHDA, CDR2 SQIVND (reference sequence). V dropped 3 bases and J dropped 6 bases, with 9 bases sitting between them. The V gene is TRBV19, the J gene TRBJ1-5; D is ambiguous. This TCR was sampled from an adult with an advanced solid tumor such as melanoma, head and neck, liver or kidney cancer. The sequences come from CD4+ or CD8+ T cells sorted from blood, collected in a trial of the OX40 agonist ivuxolimab. The CDR3 DNA reads TGTGCCAGTAGTATCCTCACAGCTCAGCCCCAGCATTTT. Translation gives CASSILTAQPQHF.